The 15 T cell receptor beta chains given below trace back to one sample, sequenced in a study of human T cells and chemical hapten exposure. MiXCR, run by TCRdb on the RACE reads, gives a single entry per CDR3 protein. This table has about 360,000 distinct CDR3 sequences, under 9% appearing once. Time point: patch test 1, 2 weeks after DPC sensitization. Treatment of the sample: therapeutic diphenylcyclopropenone sensitization with weekly scalp DPC. The sequences come from whole blood, collected in connection with sensitization to the hapten diphenylcyclopropenone (DPC). Every receptor here comes from a woman younger than 30 with alopecia areata. Some clones in this sample may be carry-over from other donors' samples.

This chain links TRBV12-3 or TRBV12-4 with TRBJ2-3; D remains unclear. The CDR3 is 11 residues long. V was shortened by 10 bases and J by 5 bases, with 10 bases between the two germline ends. Here the CDR3 DNA reads TGTGCCACCTTGGGGATAGATACGCAGTATTTT. This translates into CATLGIDTQYF.

This clonotype has a count of ten or more. The V call is TRBV20-1, the J call TRBJ2-4; 8 positions agree with TRBD2. This CDR3 contains 15 residues. V lost 6 bases, J lost 0 bases, and 7 bases stayed unmatched. Looked up from germline, CDR1 is DFQATT and CDR2 is SNEGSKA (reference sequence). The CDR3 sequence: CSASKLAEAKNIQYF. CDR3 in DNA: TGCAGTGCGTCCAAACTAGCGGAAGCCAAAAACATTCAGTACTTC.

This clonotype showed up just a few times. This sequence joins TRBV12-3 or TRBV12-4 and TRBJ1-1; D call uncertain. The CDR3 is made up of 16 amino acids. Trimming took 5 bases from V and 0 from J, leaving 16 bases between them. This CDR3 is CASSHWSGRMNTEAFF. The CDR3 DNA sequence: TGTGCCAGCAGTCATTGGAGTGGGAGAATGAACACTGAAGCTTTCTTT.

This clonotype was seen a handful of times. This chain joins TRBV20-1 and TRBJ2-7; D possibly corresponds to TRBD2 (7 bases). Germline assignment: CDR1 DFQATT and CDR2 SNEGSKA (reference sequence). The CDR3 consists of 13 residues. Between the trimmed V and J ends, which lost 5 bases and 4 bases, there was a span of 15 bases. The chain's CDR3 is CSAGGGQAYEQYF. Written as DNA, the CDR3 is TGCAGTGCTGGGGGGGGGCAGGCGTACGAGCAGTACTTC.

This clonotype was seen many times. The rearrangement links TRBV15 to TRBJ1-5; D not certain. CDR1 is LNHNV and CDR2 is YYDKDF in the germline V gene (reference sequence). The CDR3 length is 12 residues. V was shortened by 0 bases and J by 4 bases, with 1 base between the two germline ends. The CDR3, as DNA: TGTGCCACCAGCAGAGATAATCAGCCCCAGCATTTT. Its protein is CATSRDNQPQHF.

This clonotype was counted at least ten times. The chain combines TRBV12-3 or TRBV12-4 with TRBJ2-7; unclear D gene. The CDR3 loop spans 16 amino acids. V was cut by 1 base and J by 3 bases, with 16 bases left in between. The CDR3 here is CASSLDPYKSRYEQYF. In DNA, the CDR3 is TGTGCCAGCAGTTTAGACCCCTACAAGTCTCGCTACGAGCAGTACTTC.

The chain carries TRBV11-1 and TRBJ2-1, with 7 bases lining up with TRBD1. V lost 5 bases, J lost 5 bases, and 6 bases stayed unmatched. The CDR3 length is 14 residues. Germline V gene lookup returns CDR1 SGHAT and CDR2 FQDESV (reference sequence). The CDR3 DNA sequence: TGTGCCAGCAGCCACAGGACAGGACACAATGAGCAGTTCTTC. Residues: CASSHRTGHNEQFF.

The chain couples TRBV4-3 to TRBJ1-1; 7 bases are a match to TRBD1. V lost 0 bases and J lost 7; bases outside the gene matches: 11. CDR1 LGHNA and CDR2 YSLEER come from the germline V gene. The CDR3 covers 16 residues. CDR3 in amino acids: CASSQERDRVSGEAFF. The CDR3 DNA sequence: TGCGCCAGCAGCCAAGAAAGAGACAGGGTCAGTGGTGAAGCTTTCTTT.

This clonotype was observed many times. The chain combines TRBV20-1 with TRBJ2-2; 10 nucleotides agree with TRBD1. Germline CDR1 and CDR2: DFQATT and SNEGSKA (reference sequence). The CDR3 runs to 14 residues. V lost 1 base and J lost 6; bases outside the gene matches: 2. The CDR3 DNA is TGCAGTGCTAGAGGGACAGGGGGACCCGGGGAGCTGTTTTTT. Amino acid sequence: CSARGTGGPGELFF.

Relative to its sample, this clonotype is medium-sized. The gene calls are TRBV5-1 and TRBJ2-3; TRBD1 matches 7 bases. From germline, CDR1 is SGHRS and CDR2 YFSETQ. The CDR3 covers 12 residues. The ends lost 8 bases at V and 5 bases at J; junction bases unmatched: 5. The CDR3 coding sequence is TGCGCCAGTACCGACAGGGAAGATACGCAGTATTTT. Amino acids: CASTDREDTQYF.

This clonotype has at least ten counts. This chain uses TRBV3-1 with TRBJ2-3, with 11 nucleotides matching TRBD1. V was clipped by 7 bases and J by 4 bases; unmatched bases: 7. CDR3 length equals 15 residues. In germline, CDR1 is LGHDT, CDR2 YNNKEL (reference sequence). The CDR3 nucleotides are TGTGCCAGCAACGTAAGGGACAGGGGGGCAGATACGCAGTATTTT. Translation: CASNVRDRGADTQYF.

The sample holds many counts of this clonotype. The rearrangement joins TRBV7-2 to TRBJ1-1; no definite D call. Germline CDR1 reads SGHTA; CDR2 reads FQGNSA. CDR3 length: 14 residues. V was trimmed by 5 bases and J by 0 bases, leaving 10 bases between them. In DNA form, the CDR3 reads TGTGCCAGCAGCATTCAGACATTGAACACTGAAGCTTTCTTT. Protein sequence: CASSIQTLNTEAFF.

J is TRBJ2-1 and V is TRBV2; 11 positions match TRBD1. The CDR3 is made up of 15 amino acids. Trimming cost V 7 bases and J 6 bases; bases outside gene matches: 8. Per germline, CDR1 SNHLY and CDR2 FYNNEI. The CDR3 loop is CASMPAGTGGNEQFF. The CDR3 nucleotides read TGTGCCAGCATGCCGGCCGGGACAGGGGGCAATGAGCAGTTCTTC.

The rearrangement uses TRBV10-3 and TRBJ2-3; 7 bases align to TRBD1. The CDR3 is 14 residues long. Trimming removed 7 bases from V and 0 bases from J; junction bases left unmatched: 4. Per germline, CDR1 ENHRY and CDR2 SYGVKD. The CDR3 here is CAIKGAFSTDTQYF. As DNA, the CDR3 is TGTGCCATCAAGGGGGCTTTTAGCACAGATACGCAGTATTTT.

Notes on this clonotype: One junction end disagrees with the germline gene, perhaps due to a read error. The chain employs TRBV7-8 and TRBJ1-3; possibly TRBD1 for D (6 bases). Germline V gene data show CDR1 as SGHVS and CDR2 as FQNEAQ. The length of the CDR3 is 17 residues. CDR3 DNA sequence: TGTACCAGCAGCTCCCCCCAGGCAGGGGTCTCTGGAAACACCATATATTTT. It encodes CTSSSPQAGVSGNTIYF.